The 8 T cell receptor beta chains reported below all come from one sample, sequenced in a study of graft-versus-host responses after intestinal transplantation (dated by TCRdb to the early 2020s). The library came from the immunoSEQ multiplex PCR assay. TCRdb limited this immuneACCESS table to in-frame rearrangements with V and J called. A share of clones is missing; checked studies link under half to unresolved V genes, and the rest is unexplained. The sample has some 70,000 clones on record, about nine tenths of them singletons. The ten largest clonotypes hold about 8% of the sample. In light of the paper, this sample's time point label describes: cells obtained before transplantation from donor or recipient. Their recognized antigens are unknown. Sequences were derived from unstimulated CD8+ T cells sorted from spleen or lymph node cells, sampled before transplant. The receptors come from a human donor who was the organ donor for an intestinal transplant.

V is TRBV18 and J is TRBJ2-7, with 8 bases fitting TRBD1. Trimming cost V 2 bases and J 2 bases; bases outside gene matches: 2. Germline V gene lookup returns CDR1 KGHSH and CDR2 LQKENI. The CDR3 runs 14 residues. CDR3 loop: CASSPGQGPYEQYF. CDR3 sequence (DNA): TGTGCCAGCTCACCAGGACAGGGCCCCTACGAGCAGTACTTC.

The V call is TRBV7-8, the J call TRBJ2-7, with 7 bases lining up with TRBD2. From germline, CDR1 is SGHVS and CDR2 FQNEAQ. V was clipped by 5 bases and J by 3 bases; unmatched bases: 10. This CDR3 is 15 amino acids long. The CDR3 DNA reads TGTGCCAGCAGCCTGGGGGAGGGCGAAGGCTACGAGCAGTACTTC. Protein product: CASSLGEGEGYEQYF.

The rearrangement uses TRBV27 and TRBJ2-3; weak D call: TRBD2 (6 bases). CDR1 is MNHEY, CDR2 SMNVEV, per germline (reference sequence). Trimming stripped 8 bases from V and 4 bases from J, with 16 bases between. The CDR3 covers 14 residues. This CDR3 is CASFNGGAADTQYF. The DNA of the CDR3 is TGTGCCAGCTTTAATGGCGGGGCAGCAGATACGCAGTATTTT.

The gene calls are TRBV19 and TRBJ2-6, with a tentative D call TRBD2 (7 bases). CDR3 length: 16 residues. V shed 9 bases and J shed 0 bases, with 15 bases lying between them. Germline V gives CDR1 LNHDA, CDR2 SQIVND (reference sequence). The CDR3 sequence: CASAGALVSGANVLTF. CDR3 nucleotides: TGTGCCAGCGCGGGGGCCTTGGTCTCTGGGGCCAACGTCCTGACTTTC.

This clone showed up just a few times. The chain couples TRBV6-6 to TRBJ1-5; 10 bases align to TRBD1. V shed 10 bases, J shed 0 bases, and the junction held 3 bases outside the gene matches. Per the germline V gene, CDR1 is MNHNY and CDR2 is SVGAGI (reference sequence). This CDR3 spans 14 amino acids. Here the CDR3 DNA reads TGTGCCACGGGGACAGGGGATAGCAATCAGCCCCAGCATTTT. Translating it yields CATGTGDSNQPQHF.

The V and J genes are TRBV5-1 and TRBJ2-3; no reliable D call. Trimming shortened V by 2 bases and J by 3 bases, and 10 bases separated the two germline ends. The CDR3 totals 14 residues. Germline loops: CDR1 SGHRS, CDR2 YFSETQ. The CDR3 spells CASSLVGPTDTQYF. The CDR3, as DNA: TGCGCCAGCAGCTTAGTTGGGCCGACAGATACGCAGTATTTT. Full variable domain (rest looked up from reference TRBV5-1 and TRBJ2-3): KAGVTQTPRYLIKTRGQQVTLSCSPISGHRSVSWYQQTPGQGLQFLFEYFSETQRNKGNFPGRFSGRQFSNSRSEMNVSTLELGDSALYLCASSLVGPTDTQYFGPGTRLTVL.

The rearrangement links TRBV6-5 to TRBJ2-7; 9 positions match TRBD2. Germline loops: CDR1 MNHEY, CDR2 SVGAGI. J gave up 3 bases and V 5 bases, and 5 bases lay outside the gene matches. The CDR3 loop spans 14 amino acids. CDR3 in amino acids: CASSGSGGFYEQYF. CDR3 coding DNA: TGTGCCAGCAGTGGCAGCGGGGGGTTCTACGAGCAGTACTTC.

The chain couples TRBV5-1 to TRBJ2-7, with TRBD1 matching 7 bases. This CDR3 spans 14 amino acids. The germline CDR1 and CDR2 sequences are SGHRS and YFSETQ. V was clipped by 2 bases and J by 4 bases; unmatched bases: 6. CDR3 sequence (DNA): TGCGCCAGCAGCTTACAGGGGCTTTTATACGAGCAGTACTTC. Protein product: CASSLQGLLYEQYF.